This is a list of T cell receptor beta chains from one sample in a study of somatic mutations in cytotoxic T cells in rheumatoid arthritis. TCRdb's copy holds only in-frame clones and misses some; the assay was immunoSEQ multiplex PCR. The sample holds just over 6,500 clones, roughly 75% seen once. Sequenced sample: CD8+ T cells sorted from blood. The receptor set was obtained from a woman aged 60-75 years in good health. The CDR3 runs from the conserved cysteine through the conserved F or W. Each record gives: D gene, clone size, V gene, J gene, CDR3 protein, CDR3 DNA. D genes are given only for firm matches. Size is omitted from some rows. Given values are once, few, many or a class for expanded clones.

d_call: .; clone_size: .; v_call: TRBV11-3; j_call: TRBJ2-2; cdr3_aa: CASSLAVDRPTGELFF; cdr3_nt: TGTGCCAGCAGCTTAGCCGTAGACAGGCCTACCGGGGAGCTGTTTTTT
d_call: .; clone_size: few; v_call: TRBV6-5; j_call: TRBJ2-7; cdr3_aa: CASSQPGAEQYF; cdr3_nt: TGTGCCAGCAGTCAACCGGGAGCCGAGCAGTACTTC
d_call: .; clone_size: once; v_call: TRBV11-2; j_call: TRBJ2-3; cdr3_aa: CASRRRNPTDTQYF; cdr3_nt: TGTGCCAGCAGACGCAGGAACCCCACAGATACGCAGTATTTT
d_call: .; clone_size: .; v_call: TRBV29-1; j_call: TRBJ2-2; cdr3_aa: CSAHGTGGELFF; cdr3_nt: TGCAGCGCGCACGGTACGGGCGGGGAGCTGTTTTTT
d_call: .; clone_size: few; v_call: TRBV11-2; j_call: TRBJ2-3; cdr3_aa: CASSLLTSTDTQYF; cdr3_nt: TGTGCCAGCAGCTTATTAACTAGCACAGATACGCAGTATTTT
d_call: TRBD1; clone_size: .; v_call: TRBV11-2; j_call: TRBJ1-1; cdr3_aa: CASSRWTGPNTEAFF; cdr3_nt: TGTGCCAGCAGCCGCTGGACAGGCCCGAACACTGAAGCTTTCTTT
d_call: .; clone_size: .; v_call: TRBV4-1; j_call: TRBJ2-1; cdr3_aa: CASSHAGSSYNEQFF; cdr3_nt: TGCGCCAGCAGCCATGCCGGGAGCTCCTACAATGAGCAGTTCTTC
d_call: .; clone_size: .; v_call: TRBV4-3; j_call: TRBJ1-2; cdr3_aa: CASSPPAGGYTF; cdr3_nt: TGCGCCAGCAGCCCCCCGGCGGGCGGCTACACCTTC
d_call: TRBD2; clone_size: .; v_call: TRBV7-2; j_call: TRBJ2-7; cdr3_aa: CASSLGLGLAGDYEQYF; cdr3_nt: TGTGCCAGCAGCTTAGGTCTGGGACTAGCGGGAGATTACGAGCAGTACTTC
d_call: .; clone_size: .; v_call: TRBV27; j_call: TRBJ1-1; cdr3_aa: CASSYVQFTEAFF; cdr3_nt: TGTGCCAGCAGTTATGTACAGTTCACTGAAGCTTTCTTT
d_call: TRBD1; clone_size: .; v_call: TRBV7-8; j_call: TRBJ1-3; cdr3_aa: CASSTIGTAGNTIYF; cdr3_nt: TGTGCCAGCAGCACGATCGGGACAGCTGGAAACACCATATATTTT
d_call: .; clone_size: few; v_call: TRBV19; j_call: TRBJ2-7; cdr3_aa: CASSQDSGWGEQYF; cdr3_nt: TGTGCCAGTAGTCAGGACTCCGGATGGGGCGAGCAGTACTTC
d_call: .; clone_size: .; v_call: TRBV19; j_call: TRBJ2-2; cdr3_aa: CASSMEEGQVDGELFF; cdr3_nt: TGTGCCAGTAGTATGGAAGAGGGACAAGTGGACGGGGAGCTGTTTTTT
d_call: TRBD1; clone_size: once; v_call: TRBV11-2; j_call: TRBJ1-1; cdr3_aa: CASRGVRGPTEAFF; cdr3_nt: TGTGCCAGCAGGGGGGTTAGGGGGCCGACTGAAGCTTTCTTT
d_call: .; clone_size: .; v_call: TRBV4-1; j_call: TRBJ2-7; cdr3_aa: CASSSQQGYEQYF; cdr3_nt: TGCGCCAGCAGCTCGCAACAGGGTTACGAGCAGTACTTC
d_call: .; clone_size: .; v_call: TRBV7-9; j_call: TRBJ1-2; cdr3_aa: CASSLSGQLDGYTF; cdr3_nt: TGTGCCAGCAGCTTAAGCGGGCAGCTCGATGGCTACACCTTC
d_call: .; clone_size: few; v_call: TRBV7-7; j_call: TRBJ2-1; cdr3_aa: CASSLSRGTYNEQFF; cdr3_nt: TGTGCCAGCAGCTTATCCCGGGGAACCTACAATGAGCAGTTCTTC
d_call: .; clone_size: .; v_call: TRBV4-2; j_call: TRBJ1-1; cdr3_aa: CASSQDEGVSPEAFF; cdr3_nt: TGTGCCAGCAGCCAAGATGAGGGGGTTTCGCCTGAAGCTTTCTTT
d_call: .; clone_size: .; v_call: TRBV20-1; j_call: TRBJ1-1; cdr3_aa: CSAGEGTEAFF; cdr3_nt: TGCAGTGCCGGGGAGGGCACTGAAGCTTTCTTT
d_call: .; clone_size: .; v_call: TRBV4-3; j_call: TRBJ1-3; cdr3_aa: CASSQADAGNTIYF; cdr3_nt: TGCGCCAGCAGCCAAGCAGATGCTGGAAACACCATATATTTT
d_call: .; clone_size: .; v_call: TRBV6-6; j_call: TRBJ1-5; cdr3_aa: CATSPGQVNQPQHF; cdr3_nt: TGTGCCACAAGCCCGGGACAAGTCAATCAGCCCCAGCATTTT